This TCR beta chain was documented in a study of blood T cell repertoires in COVID-19. Overall study context: In each case, the material was cDNA or gDNA derived from T cells, B-cell-depleted T cells, or PBMCs.

The method was immunoSEQ multiplex PCR; TCRdb's version includes in-frame clones alone and lacks a portion of them. The sample carries roughly 76,000 clones, 80% to 85% recorded once. Germline lookup yields CDR1 LGHNA and CDR2 YNFKEQ. Deletions cut 0 bases from V and 8 bases from J, with 11 bases between. The length of the CDR3 is 14 residues. The sample consisted of peripheral blood. The TCR originated in an older woman with acute or convalescent COVID-19. V and J are TRBV4-2 and TRBJ1-5; D possibly corresponds to TRBD1 (6 bases). In DNA form, the CDR3 reads TGTGCCAGCAGCCAAGATGGAGGGGGGGAGCCCCAGCATTTT. Encoded protein: CASSQDGGGEPQHF.